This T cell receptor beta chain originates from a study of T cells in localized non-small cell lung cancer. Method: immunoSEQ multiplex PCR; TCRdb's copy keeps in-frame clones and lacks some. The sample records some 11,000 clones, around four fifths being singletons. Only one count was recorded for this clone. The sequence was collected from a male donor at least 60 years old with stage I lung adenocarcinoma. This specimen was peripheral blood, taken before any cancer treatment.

CDR3 sequence: CASSPGGNEQFF. CDR3 DNA sequence: TGTGCCAGCTCACCCGGGGGCAATGAGCAGTTCTTC. This chain joins TRBV18 and TRBJ2-1, with D perhaps TRBD2 (6 bases). Germline loops: CDR1 KGHSH, CDR2 LQKENI. Trimming cost V 3 bases and J 6 bases, with 6 bases left between them. This CDR3 has 12 amino acids.